This T cell receptor beta chain came from a study of monozygotic twins with inflammatory bowel disease. Study-wide findings and caveats: Lower TCRbeta diversity (inverse Simpson) was seen in IBD patients than in healthy co-twins.

Regarding this clonotype: Its specificity is unknown.

Per individual sample, eight separate reactions were used to make cDNA. After re-calling the 5' RACE reads, TCRdb lists one entry per CDR3 protein, DNA absent. This table lists 200,000 to 250,000 distinct CDR3 sequences. This CDR3 region has 13 residues. In germline, CDR1 is SGHRS, CDR2 YFSETQ. Blood samples of 2 to 3 ml were drawn from every donor. This chain connects TRBV5-1 to TRBJ2-1. This sequence was found in a human donor with ulcerative colitis or Crohn's disease, or a healthy co-twin of an affected twin (not recorded which). Sequences were obtained from blood. The CDR3 reads CASSLGMFSEQFF.